The 27 T cell receptor beta chains below come from one sample, sequenced in a study of blood T cell repertoires in COVID-19. Data came from immunoSEQ multiplex PCR; TCRdb stores just in-frame clones and leaves some out. The sample includes 250,000 to 300,000 clones, 91% of them seen just once. The sample comprised PBMCs or T cells enriched from blood (not recorded which). Source of these receptors: a human donor in a cohort exposed to, infected with or recovered from COVID-19 (not recorded which). The donor label of this sample is uncertain.

The table lists this clone with a count of one. This chain uses TRBV5-1 with TRBJ2-3, with 7 bases fitting TRBD2. In germline, CDR1 is SGHRS, CDR2 YFSETQ. This CDR3 region has 17 residues. V was clipped by 0 bases and J by 0 bases; unmatched bases: 7. In DNA form, the CDR3 reads TGCGCCAGCAGCTTGGGACCTAGCGGTTCTAGCACAGATACGCAGTATTTT. Amino acid sequence: CASSLGPSGSSTDTQYF.

This clone turned up a few times. The sample contains more than one DNA sequence encoding this CDR3. CDR3 residues: CASKQGDYGYTF. Here the CDR3 DNA reads TGTGCCAGTAAACAGGGGGACTATGGCTACACCTTC. The chain joins TRBV7-2 to TRBJ1-2, with 8 bases aligning to TRBD1. The CDR3 consists of 12 residues. Germline loops: CDR1 SGHTA, CDR2 FQGNSA. V dropped 9 bases and J dropped 3; count of bases not matched to a gene: 3.

DNA for the CDR3: TGTGCCAGCAGTTACGGCCAGGGGGCGCTTCGGAACACCGGGGAGCTGTTTTTT. Translated, it gives CASSYGQGALRNTGELFF. The V and J genes are TRBV6-2 or TRBV6-3 and TRBJ2-2, with 8 bases identical to TRBD1. CDR1 and CDR2 (germline): MNHEY, SVGEGT. This CDR3 has 18 residues. The V and J ends lost 2 bases and 1 base, in that order; junction bases with no gene match: 9.

The V gene is TRBV6-2 or TRBV6-3, the J gene TRBJ1-1; no clear D gene. Per germline, CDR1 MNHEY and CDR2 SVGEGT. This CDR3 has 13 amino acids. V was pared by 2 bases and J by 6 bases, with 10 bases between. The CDR3 coding sequence is TGTGCCAGCAGTTACCCTGACTGGCCTGAAGCTTTCTTT. Translation: CASSYPDWPEAFF.

The gene calls are TRBV3-1 (or the pseudogene TRBV3-2) and TRBJ1-6, with D unclear. Trimming left V 1 base short and J 0 bases short, with 4 bases between. CDR3 length: 15 amino acids. Per the germline V gene, CDR1 is LGHDT and CDR2 is YNNKEL (reference sequence). Here the CDR3 DNA reads TGTGCCAGCAGCCAAGGGAGCTCCTATAATTCACCCCTCCACTTT. As protein: CASSQGSSYNSPLHF.

The chain employs TRBV7-3 and TRBJ2-2, with 12 bases identical to TRBD1. V lost 2 bases to trimming and J lost 5 bases; unmatched junction nucleotides: 3. The germline V gene encodes CDR1 SGHTA and CDR2 FQGTGA. CDR3 length equals 16 residues. The CDR3 DNA reads as TGTGCCAGCAGCTTATGGGGACAGGGGGCGACCGGGGAGCTGTTTTTT. Protein sequence: CASSLWGQGATGELFF.

A note on this clone: The sample contains more than one DNA sequence encoding this CDR3. The rearrangement uses TRBV19 and TRBJ1-5, with a possible D match to TRBD1 (6 bases). Trimming left V 5 bases short and J 9 bases short, with 11 bases between. The germline gives CDR1 LNHDA, CDR2 SQIVND (reference sequence). The CDR3 is 12 residues long. This CDR3 is CASSREGGPQHF. The CDR3, as DNA: TGTGCCAGTAGTCGGGAGGGGGGGCCCCAGCATTTT.

The chain carries TRBV18 and TRBJ1-2; 9 bases fit TRBD1. V lost 1 base, J lost 2 bases, and 2 bases stayed unmatched. Looked up from germline, CDR1 is KGHSH and CDR2 is LQKENI. The CDR3 covers 15 residues. The CDR3 loop reads CASSPQTGGNYGYTF. As DNA, the CDR3 is TGTGCCAGCTCACCACAGACAGGGGGGAACTATGGCTACACCTTC.

CDR3 coding DNA: TGTGCCAGCAGCTTGGTTGGTTCGGGCAATCAGCCCCAGCATTTT. This encodes CASSLVGSGNQPQHF. V is TRBV5-6 and J is TRBJ1-5; D gene ambiguous. This CDR3 has 15 residues. Between the trimmed V and J ends, which lost 0 bases and 2 bases, there was a span of 9 bases. Germline V lookup: CDR1 SGHDT, CDR2 YYEEEE. Drawing the rest from reference TRBV5-6 and TRBJ1-5, the complete variable domain is DAGVTQSPTHLIKTRGQQVTLRCSPKSGHDTVSWYQQALGQGPQFIFQYYEEEERQRGNFPDRFSGHQFPNYSSELNVNALLLGDSALYLCASSLVGSGNQPQHFGDGTRLSIL.

The rearrangement joins TRBV9 to TRBJ2-2; 7 bases are shared with TRBD1. J lost 1 base, V lost 3 bases, and 6 bases had no gene match. Per germline, CDR1 SGDLS and CDR2 YYNGEE. CDR3 length: 16 amino acids. The CDR3 loop reads CASSARGQMNTGELFF. In DNA form, the CDR3 reads TGTGCCAGCAGCGCCCGGGGACAGATGAACACCGGGGAGCTGTTTTTT.

The chain joins TRBV2 to TRBJ2-3; 7 bases fit TRBD2. The germline V gene has CDR1 SNHLY and CDR2 FYNNEI. This CDR3 is 16 amino acids long. Germline trimming cut 2 bases from V and 4 bases from J; bases unmatched to any gene: 9. CDR3: CASSERVTSWADTQYF. The CDR3 nucleotides are TGTGCCAGCAGTGAAAGGGTGACTAGCTGGGCAGATACGCAGTATTTT.

The chain joins TRBV5-6 to TRBJ1-2, with 11 bases identical to TRBD1. CDR3 length equals 13 residues. V lost 4 bases, J lost 8 bases, and 4 bases stayed unmatched. Germline values: CDR1 SGHDT, CDR2 YYEEEE. CDR3 amino acids: CASSPGQGAGYTF. For the CDR3, the DNA is TGTGCCAGCAGCCCTGGACAGGGGGCGGGCTACACCTTC.

The chain is built from TRBV6-5 and TRBJ2-7; D ambiguous. Trimming shortened V by 6 bases and J by 4 bases, and 13 bases separated the two germline ends. The CDR3 spans 13 residues. Germline V CDR1 and CDR2: MNHEY, SVGAGI. CDR3 nucleotide sequence: TGTGCCAGCAGAGGCGGCGGTGTTTACGAGCAGTACTTC. It codes for CASRGGGVYEQYF.

V usage is TRBV6-4 and J usage is TRBJ1-1; D is perhaps TRBD1 (5 bases). Looked up from germline, CDR1 is MRHNA and CDR2 is SNTAGT. V lost 5 bases and J lost 3, with 16 bases in between. The CDR3 has 15 residues. CDR3 residues: CASSPRAGPYTEAFF. Here the CDR3 DNA reads TGTGCCAGCAGTCCGCGAGCGGGGCCCTACACTGAAGCTTTCTTT.

V usage is TRBV18 and J usage is TRBJ2-3; TRBD2 might be the D (6 bases). Trimming stripped 3 bases from V and 2 bases from J, with 9 bases between. The length of the CDR3 is 14 residues. Germline values: CDR1 KGHSH, CDR2 LQKENI. CDR3 sequence reads: CASSPGGLTDTQYF. In DNA, the CDR3 is TGTGCCAGCTCACCGGGGGGTCTCACAGATACGCAGTATTTT.

This clone was seen a single time. The chain employs TRBV4-1 and TRBJ2-6; possibly TRBD1 for D (6 bases). Germline V gene lookup returns CDR1 MGHRA and CDR2 YSYEKL. CDR3 length equals 17 residues. V lost 0 bases and J 4 bases, leaving 13 bases between the germline ends. The CDR3 nucleotides are TGCGCCAGCAGCCAAGATCAGTGGGGGCCCGGGGCCAACGTCCTGACTTTC. Translation gives CASSQDQWGPGANVLTF.

This clone has a handful of counts. V is TRBV2 and J is TRBJ2-7, with D possibly TRBD1 on 5 matching bases. V lost 2 bases, J lost 2 bases, and 13 bases lay in between. The CDR3 has 15 residues. Germline CDR1 and CDR2: SNHLY and FYNNEI. The CDR3 region has the DNA TGTGCCAGCAGTGAAAGGGGCCCCCCGGCCTACGAGCAGTACTTC. Residues: CASSERGPPAYEQYF.

This chain connects TRBV3-1 (or the pseudogene TRBV3-2) to TRBJ2-5; 12 nucleotides agree with TRBD2. Looked up from germline, CDR1 is LGHDT and CDR2 is YNNKEL (reference sequence). J was trimmed by 0 bases and V by 0 bases; bases with no gene match: 14. This CDR3 is built from 21 residues. CDR3 sequence: CASSQEGPREGTSGYQETQYF. The DNA for the CDR3 is TGTGCCAGCAGCCAAGAAGGTCCCAGGGAAGGGACTAGCGGGTACCAAGAGACCCAGTACTTC.

The rearrangement joins TRBV19 to TRBJ1-1; D is ambiguous. Trimming left V 3 bases short and J 4 bases short, with 12 bases between. This CDR3 has 14 residues. Germline CDR1 and CDR2: LNHDA and SQIVND (reference sequence). CDR3 DNA sequence: TGTGCCAGTAGTATTGAAGTACTTAGCACTGAAGCTTTCTTT. Protein sequence: CASSIEVLSTEAFF.

The chain combines TRBV24-1 with TRBJ2-2; TRBD2 agrees at 11 bases. With V trimmed by 4 bases and J by 2 bases, 5 bases remained unmatched. The CDR3 sequence is 17 residues long. Germline V gives CDR1 KGHDR, CDR2 SFDVKD. The CDR3 here is CATSDPGTSGNTGELFF. The CDR3 bases are TGTGCCACCAGTGACCCCGGGACTAGCGGTAACACCGGGGAGCTGTTTTTT.

The chain is built from TRBV11-2 and TRBJ1-2, with 7 bases lining up with TRBD1. The V segment lost 4 bases and the J segment 8 bases; nucleotides outside the gene matches: 13. This CDR3 is 15 amino acids long. Germline-derived CDR1 and CDR2 are SGHAT and FQNNGV. CDR3 loop: CASSSYRGPKRGYTF. In nucleotides, the CDR3 is TGTGCCAGCAGCTCGTACAGGGGCCCAAAACGGGGCTACACCTTC.

The chain uses TRBV18 and TRBJ2-7; 9 nucleotides match TRBD1. The V gene end was trimmed by 1 base and the J gene end by 2 bases; junction bases not matched to a gene: 6. This CDR3 is 16 amino acids long. CDR1 is KGHSH and CDR2 is LQKENI in the germline V gene. The CDR3 protein is CASSPRWDRVPYEQYF. CDR3 sequence (DNA): TGTGCCAGCTCACCACGGTGGGACAGGGTTCCCTACGAGCAGTACTTC. The variable domain in full, with the rest retrieved from reference TRBV18 and TRBJ2-7, is NAGVMQNPRHLVRRRGQEARLRCSPMKGHSHVYWYRQLPEEGLKFMVYLQKENIIDESGMPKERFSAEFPKEGPSILRIQQVVRGDSAAYFCASSPRWDRVPYEQYFGPGTRLTVT.

V and J are TRBV6-5 and TRBJ1-1; 8 bases are a match to TRBD1. CDR3 length: 14 amino acids. Losses at the gene ends were 6 bases for V and 3 bases for J; bases not matched to a gene: 6. The germline CDR1 and CDR2 sequences are MNHEY and SVGAGI. DNA for the CDR3: TGTGCCAGCAGAAAACAGGGGGGGGACACTGAAGCTTTCTTT. Its translation is CASRKQGGDTEAFF.

This chain joins TRBV15 and TRBJ1-3, with D possibly matching TRBD1 (6 bases). The germline gives CDR1 LNHNV, CDR2 YYDKDF (reference sequence). This CDR3 has 15 residues. The germline V and J ends were trimmed by 0 bases and 4 bases, with 10 bases remaining between them. CDR3 in amino acids: CATSRDQGSGNTIYF. CDR3 in DNA: TGTGCCACCAGCAGAGATCAGGGGTCGGGAAACACCATATATTTT.

The genes are TRBV9 and TRBJ2-1; D is possibly TRBD1 (6 bases). This CDR3 comprises 16 residues. With 4 bases removed from V and 7 bases from J, the gap between germline ends came to 21 bases. Germline-derived CDR1 and CDR2 are SGDLS and YYNGEE. CDR3 in DNA: TGTGCCAGCAGCCCCCCTGCGCCAGGGGCGAGGAATGAGCAGTTCTTC. Protein: CASSPPAPGARNEQFF.

V is TRBV24-1 and J is TRBJ1-2, with 10 bases lining up with TRBD1. In germline, CDR1 is KGHDR, CDR2 SFDVKD. V dropped 4 bases and J dropped 3; count of bases not matched to a gene: 4. CDR3 size: 15 residues. The DNA for the CDR3 is TGTGCCACCAGTGACCCGGACAGGGGGGACTATGGCTACACCTTC. It specifies CATSDPDRGDYGYTF.

This clone was seen a single time. The V gene is TRBV6-2 or TRBV6-3, the J gene TRBJ1-4, with TRBD1 as a possible D gene (5 bases). CDR1 MNHEY and CDR2 SVGEGT come from the germline V gene. V shed 0 bases and J shed 4 bases, with 15 bases lying between them. The CDR3 is 17 residues long. The CDR3 DNA reads TGTGCCAGCAGTTACTCGATTACGGGGGATCGTAATGAAAAACTGTTTTTT. Residues: CASSYSITGDRNEKLFF.